The source of this T cell receptor (beta chain) is a study of brain T cells in children with intractable seizures. Of note for this clone: What it binds is unknown.

Only in-frame clones appear in the TCRdb table, and some are missing; sequencing was by immunoSEQ multiplex PCR. The profile covers about 340,000 clones, with about 93% appearing a single time and 4.5% to 7% taken by the ten largest. Documented time point: blood from clinic visit 5 months post-surgery; TSC patient then seizure free. Only cases whose brain tissue showed the highest T cell transcript signatures were sequenced. Pre-surgery treatment included at least one anti-epileptic drug. Overall study results and limits: Pre-surgery blood may have been undersampled, hiding some clones. HCMV serostatus was not known, and viral specificity came from CDR3 similarity only.

Trimming removed 6 bases at V and 6 bases at J, with 17 bases between. Looked up from germline, CDR1 is MNHEY and CDR2 is SVGAGI. CDR3 length: 15 residues. This sample comprised peripheral blood, obtained approximately 5 months after surgery. This clonotype was sampled from a boy younger than two with tuberous sclerosis and intractable seizures. This sequence joins TRBV6-5 and TRBJ2-2; D might be TRBD2 (6 bases). In nucleotides, the CDR3 is TGTGCCAGCAGGGGGGGAGGTCCCAGGGCCGGGGAGCTGTTTTTT. Translated: CASRGGGPRAGELFF.